The rows below give T cell receptor beta chains drawn from one sample of a study. A single record per CDR3 protein comes from TCRdb applying MiXCR to the 5' RACE reads. This table holds about 62,000 distinct CDR3 sequences, more than 25% found once. Input material: tumor-infiltrating naive CD4+ T cells sorted from the breast tumor. The receptors were gathered from a female donor with breast cancer. Both conserved end residues are part of each CDR3. A D gene is named only where the DNA matches it firmly. Not all rows give a size; the values are once, few, many and, for expanded clones, a class.

d_gene,j_gene,abundance,v_gene,CDR3aa,CDR3nt
TRBD2,TRBJ2-7,few,TRBV20-1,CSAASGRAYGEQYF,TGCAGTGCTGCAAGCGGGAGGGCCTACGGTGAGCAGTACTTC
TRBD2,TRBJ2-1,many,TRBV12-3/TRBV12-4,CASSSQTSGTYNEQFF,TGTGCCAGCAGTTCACAGACTAGCGGAACCTACAATGAGCAGTTCTTC
.,TRBJ1-5,many,TRBV2,CATGGVGTVTQHF,TGTGCTACTGGAGGGGTCGGGACGGTAACCCAGCATTTT
.,TRBJ1-2,.,TRBV6-6,CASQLSYGYTF,TGTGCCAGCCAACTCAGCTATGGCTACACCTTC
TRBD2,TRBJ2-1,.,TRBV10-3,CAISERLAGGSNEQFF,TGTGCCATCAGTGAGCGACTAGCGGGAGGTAGCAATGAGCAGTTCTTC
.,TRBJ1-3,.,TRBV28,CASSLLGGAGNTIYF,TGTGCCAGCAGTTTACTTGGGGGGGCTGGAAACACCATATATTTT
.,TRBJ2-3,few,TRBV6-5,CASSYAQSHSTDTQYF,TGTGCCAGCAGTTACGCACAGAGCCATAGCACAGATACGCAGTATTTT
.,TRBJ2-3,.,TRBV7-2,CASNPRGDTQYF,TGTGCCAGCAACCCTAGGGGCGATACGCAGTATTTT
.,TRBJ1-2,few,TRBV7-2,CASSSSGAGTNFYGYTF,TGTGCCAGCAGCTCCTCTGGGGCGGGAACGAACTTTTATGGCTACACCTTC
.,TRBJ2-5,few,TRBV7-3,CASSLMGGAKETQYF,TGTGCCAGCAGCTTAATGGGGGGGGCTAAAGAGACCCAGTACTTC
TRBD2,TRBJ2-3,few,TRBV20-1,CSARDTLAGETDTQYF,TGCAGTGCTAGAGATACGCTAGCGGGAGAAACAGATACGCAGTATTTT
TRBD1,TRBJ1-1,few,TRBV20-1,CSAKTGDTEAFF,TGCAGTGCGAAGACAGGGGACACTGAAGCTTTCTTT
.,TRBJ2-7,.,TRBV29-1,CSAQGFSERLSSYEQYF,TGCAGCGCACAAGGGTTTTCTGAGAGACTTAGCTCCTACGAGCAGTACTTC
.,TRBJ1-6,once,TRBV6-1,CASSEATGPNSPLHF,TGTGCCAGCAGTGAAGCGACAGGACCGAATTCACCCCTCCACTTT
.,TRBJ2-1,many,TRBV5-1,CASRHPTGPIANEQFF,TGCGCCAGCAGACACCCGACAGGCCCAATCGCCAATGAGCAGTTCTTC
TRBD2,TRBJ2-7,.,TRBV20-1,CSAPTSGNSYEQYF,TGCAGTGCGCCTACTAGCGGGAACTCCTACGAGCAGTACTTC
TRBD1,TRBJ2-7,few,TRBV9,CASSPGQAGYEQYF,TGTGCCAGCAGCCCAGGACAGGCCGGCTACGAGCAGTACTTC
TRBD1,TRBJ2-5,few,TRBV5-4,CASSLDRGVETQYF,TGTGCCAGCAGCTTGGACAGGGGGGTAGAGACCCAGTACTTC
.,TRBJ1-5,few,TRBV5-1,CASSPDSASNQPQHF,TGCGCCAGCAGCCCAGATTCGGCCAGCAATCAGCCCCAGCATTTT
.,TRBJ1-1,few,TRBV20-1,CSTGPQQLEAFF,TGCAGTACCGGGCCACAGCAGCTTGAAGCTTTCTTT
.,TRBJ1-4,.,TRBV7-8,CASSPSGAVREKLFF,TGTGCCAGCAGCCCCTCGGGGGCCGTACGGGAAAAACTGTTTTTT
TRBD1,TRBJ2-7,.,TRBV15,CATSARDRGEQYF,TGTGCCACCAGCGCACGGGACAGGGGAGAGCAGTACTTC
TRBD2,TRBJ2-4,.,TRBV7-8,CASSRPLSGVNIQYF,TGTGCCAGCAGCCGCCCACTGAGCGGGGTAAACATTCAGTACTTC
TRBD1,TRBJ2-7,.,TRBV7-2,CASSLDKRQGAQYF,TGTGCCAGCAGCTTAGACAAACGACAGGGGGCGCAGTACTTC
TRBD1,TRBJ2-1,many,TRBV5-1,CASSFDRGIGDEQFF,TGCGCCAGCAGCTTCGACAGGGGGATTGGAGATGAGCAGTTCTTC
TRBD1,TRBJ2-1,many,TRBV9,CASSVDRDNEQFF,TGTGCCAGCAGCGTGGACAGGGACAATGAGCAGTTCTTC
.,TRBJ1-2,.,TRBV6-5,CASSYSYRRESGYTF,TGTGCCAGCAGTTACTCCTACCGCCGGGAGAGCGGCTACACCTTC
.,TRBJ2-5,.,TRBV5-6,CASSPRGRSVQETQYF,TGTGCCAGCAGCCCTCGAGGGAGGAGCGTCCAAGAGACCCAGTACTTC
.,TRBJ1-5,many,TRBV2,CASSPERGNQPQHF,TGTGCCAGCAGTCCCGAGCGGGGCAATCAGCCCCAGCATTTT
.,TRBJ2-2,.,TRBV10-3,CAISSAGTMSTEELFF,TGTGCCATCAGCAGTGCCGGGACCATGAGCACCGAGGAGCTGTTTTTT
.,TRBJ1-1,.,TRBV27,CARGGRTENTGAFF,TGTGCCAGGGGGGGGAGAACCGAGAACACTGGAGCTTTCTTT
TRBD1,TRBJ2-5,.,TRBV30,CAWGGQGPWETQYF,TGTGCCTGGGGGGGACAGGGGCCGTGGGAGACCCAGTACTTC
.,TRBJ2-3,many,TRBV6-5,CASSRGGKDTQYF,TGTGCCAGCAGCCGAGGTGGTAAAGATACGCAGTATTTT
.,TRBJ2-2,few,TRBV25-1,CASSERDTGELFF,TGTGCCAGCAGTGAGCGAGACACCGGGGAGCTGTTTTTT
TRBD2,TRBJ2-5,few,TRBV6-4,CASSDRASGRESQETQYF,TGTGCCAGCAGTGATAGAGCTAGCGGGAGGGAGTCTCAAGAGACCCAGTACTTC
.,TRBJ2-1,few,TRBV7-2,CASSKGWAYNEQFF,TGTGCCAGCAGTAAGGGATGGGCGTATAATGAGCAGTTCTTC
TRBD1,TRBJ1-1,few,TRBV5-1,CASSQGDTEAFF,TGCGCCAGCAGCCAGGGGGACACTGAAGCTTTCTTT
TRBD2,TRBJ2-7,.,TRBV20-1,CSARDGRGSREQYF,TGCAGTGCTAGAGATGGGAGGGGTTCTAGGGAGCAGTACTTC
TRBD1,TRBJ1-1,medium-sized,TRBV6-1,CASSIRDRGDLTEAFF,TGTGCCAGCAGTATCCGGGACAGGGGAGATCTCACTGAAGCTTTCTTT
.,TRBJ2-1,.,TRBV6-5,CASSQGSYNEQFF,TGTGCCAGCAGCCAAGGATCGTACAATGAGCAGTTCTTC
TRBD1,TRBJ1-1,few,TRBV5-5,CASSVGQGRDEAFF,TGTGCCAGCAGCGTAGGACAGGGGAGAGATGAAGCTTTCTTT
.,TRBJ1-2,few,TRBV3-1,CASSQSGFGYTF,TGTGCCAGCAGCCAATCCGGGTTCGGCTACACCTTC
.,TRBJ1-1,.,TRBV29-1,CSVEWLNREWNTEAFF,TGCAGCGTTGAATGGCTGAACAGGGAGTGGAACACTGAAGCTTTCTTT
.,TRBJ1-2,.,TRBV6-4,CASSADRSGYGYTF,TGTGCCAGCAGTGCGGACAGAAGCGGCTATGGCTACACCTTC
.,TRBJ2-2,.,TRBV28,CATIANTGELFF,TGTGCCACCATCGCGAACACCGGGGAGCTGTTTTTT
.,TRBJ1-1,.,TRBV5-5,CASSLVPGATETFF,TGTGCCAGCAGCTTGGTCCCGGGGGCCACTGAAACTTTCTTT
.,TRBJ2-2,.,TRBV12-3/TRBV12-4,CASTSRGRDTGELFF,TGTGCCAGCACCAGCCGGGGCCGGGACACCGGGGAGCTGTTTTTT
.,TRBJ2-7,many,TRBV7-2,CASSPGVGEQYF,TGTGCCAGCAGCCCAGGGGTGGGCGAGCAGTACTTC
TRBD2,TRBJ2-3,.,TRBV6-5,CASSSATSGGTDTQYF,TGTGCCAGCAGTTCCGCGACTAGCGGGGGCACAGATACGCAGTATTTT
.,TRBJ1-6,few,TRBV25-1,CASSEGSRNSPLHF,TGTGCCAGCAGTGAAGGGTCTCGGAATTCACCCCTCCACTTT
.,TRBJ2-7,few,TRBV20-1,CSAHKGQSVSYEQYF,TGCAGTGCCCACAAGGGGCAATCGGTCTCCTACGAGCAGTACTTC
.,TRBJ2-3,once,TRBV7-3,CASSSVRAGPGGDTQYF,TGTGCCAGCAGCTCGGTGAGAGCGGGTCCCGGAGGGGATACGCAGTATTTT
.,TRBJ2-7,.,TRBV21-1,CASSKSGPRPEEQYF,TGTGCCAGCAGCAAATCCGGACCGAGACCTGAGGAGCAGTACTTC